Below are 14 T cell receptor beta chains sequenced from a single sample in a study of CD8+ T cells in alopecia areata. Sequencing used cDNA as its template, made by extracting RNA and reverse transcribing it. The assay was immunoSEQ multiplex PCR, and TCRdb's table has in-frame clones only and misses some. The top ten clones hold roughly 15% of a sample with 60,000 to 70,000 clones, about 45% of them seen once. This specimen was CD8+ T cells sorted from blood, taken at week 0. The receptors stem from a human donor with alopecia areata.

The gene calls are TRBV29-1 and TRBJ2-3; 7 bases line up with TRBD1. The CDR3 extends over 13 amino acids. With 5 bases clipped from V and 3 bases from J, the junction kept 5 bases outside the gene matches. Germline CDR1 SQVTM, CDR2 ANQGSEA. CDR3 sequence (DNA): TGCAGCGTTCAGACAGGGTTGACAGATACGCAGTATTTT. Translated: CSVQTGLTDTQYF.

With regard to this clone: Other DNA sequences of this sample code for an identical CDR3. This sequence joins TRBV19 and TRBJ2-2, with TRBD1 as a possible D gene (5 bases). CDR3 length equals 13 residues. V was pared by 8 bases and J by 1 base, with 8 bases between. Germline assignment: CDR1 LNHDA and CDR2 SQIVND (reference sequence). The CDR3 DNA reads TGTGCCAGTCGTGGACAGAACACCGGGGAGCTGTTTTTT. Translating it yields CASRGQNTGELFF.

Concerning this clone itself: Other DNA sequences in the same sample also yield this CDR3. V usage is TRBV29-1 and J usage is TRBJ2-3, with D possibly TRBD2 on 6 matching bases. The germline V and J ends were trimmed by 6 bases and 0 bases, with 10 bases remaining between them. Germline CDR1 SQVTM, CDR2 ANQGSEA. CDR3 length: 13 residues. CDR3 DNA sequence: TGCAGCGTAGTGGGGGGAAGCACAGATACGCAGTATTTT. Translation gives CSVVGGSTDTQYF.

This chain links TRBV7-6 with TRBJ2-7; D uncertain. V dropped 2 bases and J dropped 5 bases, with 10 bases sitting between them. Looked up from germline, CDR1 is SGHVS and CDR2 is FNYEAQ. The CDR3 length is 13 residues. CDR3 in DNA: TGTGCCAGCAGCTTATTCCTCGATAACGAGCAGTACTTC. Translation gives CASSLFLDNEQYF.

The V gene is TRBV4-3, the J gene TRBJ2-3; TRBD2 matches 9 bases. CDR1 is LGHNA, CDR2 YSLEER, per germline. Germline trimming cut 4 bases from V and 12 bases from J; bases unmatched to any gene: 14. CDR3 length: 15 residues. As DNA, the CDR3 is TGCGCCAGCAGCCTTAGCGGGAGTCGTCGAGCGGACCAGTATTTT. Translating gives CASSLSGSRRADQYF.

V gene TRBV30 combines with J gene TRBJ1-3; D is unresolved. CDR3 length: 12 residues. Germline-derived CDR1 and CDR2 are GTSNPN and SVGIG (reference sequence). V lost 3 bases and J lost 3, with 6 bases in between. The CDR3 loop reads CAWSDVGNTIYF. The CDR3 DNA reads as TGTGCCTGGAGCGACGTTGGAAACACCATATATTTT.

The CDR3 region is CSVDLGSNQETQYF. In nucleotides, the CDR3 is TGCAGCGTTGACCTGGGGAGTAACCAAGAGACCCAGTACTTC. The chain recombines TRBV29-1 with TRBJ2-5, with D maybe TRBD2 (5 bases). V dropped 3 bases and J dropped 0 bases, with 11 bases sitting between them. The germline gives CDR1 SQVTM, CDR2 ANQGSEA. The CDR3 extends over 14 amino acids.

This chain uses TRBV30 with TRBJ2-2, with D perhaps matching TRBD1 (5 bases). The CDR3 has 12 amino acids. Germline V gene sequence: CDR1 GTSNPN, CDR2 SVGIG (reference sequence). Trimming pared 7 bases from V and 7 bases from J, leaving 13 bases between. The CDR3 reads CAYYRTHGELFF. For the CDR3, the DNA is TGTGCCTACTACAGGACCCACGGGGAGCTGTTTTTT. Looking up the rest from reference TRBV30 and TRBJ2-2 gives the full variable domain: SQTIHQWPATLVQPVGSPLSLECTVEGTSNPNLYWYRQAAGRGLQLLFYSVGIGQISSEVPQNLSASRPQDRQFILSSKKLLLSDSGFYLCAYYRTHGELFFGEGSRLTVL.

This rearrangement joins TRBV28 to TRBJ2-1; tentative D call: TRBD1 (5 bases). This CDR3 region has 14 residues. Per the germline V gene, CDR1 is MDHEN and CDR2 is SYDVKM. V was pared by 10 bases and J by 9 bases, with 22 bases between. CDR3 loop: CATFHRPRVGEQFF. DNA for the CDR3: TGTGCCACCTTCCACAGGCCACGCGTGGGTGAGCAGTTCTTC.

This clone has just a few counts. The chain has TRBV9 and TRBJ2-2; no firm D call. The CDR3 extends over 13 amino acids. Germline loops: CDR1 SGDLS, CDR2 YYNGEE. The V end lost 6 bases, the J end lost 6 bases, and 12 bases lay between the germline ends. The CDR3 coding sequence is TGTGCCAGCACTCCCCTTTCCCCCGGGGAGCTGTTTTTT. This encodes CASTPLSPGELFF.

There are a few counts of this clone. The chain uses TRBV11-2 and TRBJ2-7, with D unclear. The germline CDR1 and CDR2 sequences are SGHAT and FQNNGV. Trimming cost V 1 base and J 6 bases, with 1 base left between them. This CDR3 has 10 residues. The CDR3 loop reads CASSLVEQYF. CDR3 in DNA: TGTGCCAGCAGCTTAGTCGAGCAGTACTTC.

This clone was counted between two and nine times. The genes are TRBV7-2 and TRBJ2-4; 7 positions agree with TRBD2. CDR1 and CDR2 from the germline V gene are SGHTA and FQGNSA. Trimming at V came to 6 bases and at J to 6 bases, leaving 11 bases not matched to a gene. This CDR3 is 15 amino acids long. The CDR3 sequence: CASRDSSGIGNIQYF. DNA for the CDR3: TGTGCCAGCAGAGATTCAAGCGGGATCGGAAACATTCAGTACTTC.

Only a few counts were recorded for this clone. The J gene is TRBJ2-7, the V gene TRBV19, with TRBD1 matching 8 bases. Germline CDR1 reads LNHDA; CDR2 reads SQIVND (reference sequence). V lost 8 bases to trimming and J lost 9 bases; unmatched junction nucleotides: 6. The CDR3 contains 11 residues. The CDR3 region has the DNA TGTGCCAGTGCCCAGGGGACAGGGCAGTACTTC. This codes for CASAQGTGQYF.

V gene TRBV6-5 combines with J gene TRBJ2-7; D is perhaps TRBD1 (6 bases). V dropped 8 bases and J dropped 6 bases, with 14 bases sitting between them. Germline CDR1 MNHEY, CDR2 SVGAGI. This CDR3 has 12 residues. This CDR3 reads CASGAGESEQYF. CDR3 DNA: TGTGCCAGCGGGGCAGGGGAGTCCGAGCAGTACTTC.